The clone carrying this T cell receptor (beta chain) was seen repeatedly, ten times or more. This sample stems from a study of spatial heterogeneity in lung cancer. Specified time point: sample taken at primary tumor resection. Tumor, nontumor lung or frozen PBMC supplied whole RNA that was sequenced unsorted. The junction had 6 bases not matched to a gene; V was cut back by 4 bases and J by 6 bases. CDR1 and CDR2 (germline): SQVTM, ANQGSEA. This CDR3 comprises 13 residues. TCRdb reprocessed the 5' RACE reads with MiXCR, giving one entry per CDR3 protein. Of tens of thousands of distinct CDR3 sequences in the sample, around 12% were seen once.

This receptor was taken from a male donor with early-stage non-small cell lung cancer. The rearrangement uses TRBV29-1 and TRBJ1-2, with 9 nucleotides matching TRBD1. The sequences come from PBMCs, collected at surgery. CDR3 in DNA: TGCAGCGTTGTAGGGGGACAGGGTCATGGCTACACCTTC. Translation: CSVVGGQGHGYTF.